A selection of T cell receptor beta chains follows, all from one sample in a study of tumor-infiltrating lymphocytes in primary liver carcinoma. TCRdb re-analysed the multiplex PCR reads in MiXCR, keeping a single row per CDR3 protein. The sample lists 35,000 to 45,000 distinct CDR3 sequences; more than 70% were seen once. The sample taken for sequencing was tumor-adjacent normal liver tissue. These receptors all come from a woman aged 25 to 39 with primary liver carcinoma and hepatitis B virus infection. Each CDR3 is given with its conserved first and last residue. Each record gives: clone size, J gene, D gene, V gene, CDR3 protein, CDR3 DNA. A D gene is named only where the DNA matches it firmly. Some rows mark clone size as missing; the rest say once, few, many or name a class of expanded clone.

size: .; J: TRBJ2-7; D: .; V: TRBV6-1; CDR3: CASSEGSRTAGRGQNF; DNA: TGTGCCAGCAGCGAAGGATCCCGGACAGCCGGTCGCGGGCAGAACTTC
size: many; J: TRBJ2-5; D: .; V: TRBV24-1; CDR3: CATSDYSTQYF; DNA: TGTGCCACCAGTGACTACTCGACCCAGTACTTC
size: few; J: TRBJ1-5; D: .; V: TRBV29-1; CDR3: CSVALDTDQPQHF; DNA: TGTAGCGTCGCTCTAGACACCGATCAGCCCCAGCATTTT
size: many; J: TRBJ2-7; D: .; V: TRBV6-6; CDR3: CASSSTGTAVNYEQYF; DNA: TGTGCCAGCAGTAGCACCGGGACCGCGGTCAACTACGAGCAGTACTTC
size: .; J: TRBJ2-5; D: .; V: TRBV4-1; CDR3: CASSREERAVTLYF; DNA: TGCGCCAGCAGCCGAGAAGAGAGGGCAGTGACCCTGTACTTC
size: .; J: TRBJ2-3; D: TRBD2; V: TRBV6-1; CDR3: CASSVSGSRADTQYF; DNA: TGTGCCAGCAGTGTTAGCGGGAGTAGGGCAGATACACAGTATTTT
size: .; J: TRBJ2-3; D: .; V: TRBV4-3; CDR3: CTSSQGCTDTQYF; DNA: TGCACCAGCAGCCAAGGATGCACAGATACGCAGTATTTT
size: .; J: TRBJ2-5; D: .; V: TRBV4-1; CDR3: CASSQKERAMIQYF; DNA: TGCGCCAGCAGCCAAAAAGAGAGGGCCATGATCCAGTACTTC
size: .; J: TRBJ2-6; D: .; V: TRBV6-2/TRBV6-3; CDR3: CASSSRGSGSNVLTF; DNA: TGTGCCAGCAGTTCCAGGGGTTCTGGGTCCAACGTCTTGACTTTC
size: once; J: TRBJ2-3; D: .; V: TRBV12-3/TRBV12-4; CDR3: CVSSYQYTDTQYF; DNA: TGCGTCAGCAGTTATCAGTACACAGACACGCAGTATTTT
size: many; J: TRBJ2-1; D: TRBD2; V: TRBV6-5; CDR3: CASSPRAGGSYNEQFF; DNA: TGTGCCAGCAGTCCAAGAGCGGGAGGCTCCTACAATGAGCAGTTCTTC
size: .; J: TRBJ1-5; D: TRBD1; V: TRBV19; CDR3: CASSILRTGRNQPQHF; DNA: TGTGCCAGTAGTATACTCCGGACAGGGAGGAATCAGCCCCAGCATTTT
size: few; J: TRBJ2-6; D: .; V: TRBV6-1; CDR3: CASSVLSGANVPTF; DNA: TGTGCCAGCAGCGTGCTTTCTGGGGCCAACGTCCCGACTTTC
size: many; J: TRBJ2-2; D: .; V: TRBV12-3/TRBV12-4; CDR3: CASSFAGELFF; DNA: TGTGCCAGCAGTTTCGCCGGGGAGCTGTTTTTT
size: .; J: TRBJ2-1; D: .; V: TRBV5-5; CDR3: CVSCHDSHNEQFF; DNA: TGTGTCAGCTGCCACGACTCCCACAATGAGCAGTTCTTC
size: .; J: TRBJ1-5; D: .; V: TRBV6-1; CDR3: CASIELGRGDQPQHF; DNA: TGTGCTAGCATTGAATTGGGACGGGGGGATCAGCCCCAGCATTTT
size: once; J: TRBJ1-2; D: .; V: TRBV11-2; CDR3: CTITQGGGGGYTF; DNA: TGTACCATCACTCAAGGGGGGGGTGGGGGCTACACCTTC
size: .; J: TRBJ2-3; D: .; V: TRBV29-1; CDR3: CSTGRITNTQYF; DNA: TGCAGTACGGGTCGAATTACAAATACGCAGTATTTT
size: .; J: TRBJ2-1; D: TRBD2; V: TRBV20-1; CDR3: CSAWTSGSSYNEQFF; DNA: TGCAGTGCCTGGACTAGTGGGAGCTCCTACAATGAGCAGTTCTTC
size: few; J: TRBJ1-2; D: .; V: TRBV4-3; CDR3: CASSAGLEIYRYTF; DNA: TGCGCCAGCAGCGCTGGCTTGGAGATCTATCGCTACACCTTC
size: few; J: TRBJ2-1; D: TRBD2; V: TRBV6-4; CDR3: CGSSARAGGHNEHFF; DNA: TGTGGCAGCAGTGCGCGAGCGGGAGGGCACAATGAGCATTTCTTC
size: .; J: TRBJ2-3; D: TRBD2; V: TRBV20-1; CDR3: CSAQWASGRPDTQYF; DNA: TGCAGTGCCCAGTGGGCTAGCGGGAGACCAGATACGCAGTATTTT
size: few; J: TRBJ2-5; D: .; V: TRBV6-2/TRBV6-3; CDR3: CASSYATPRETQYF; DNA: TGTGCCAGCAGTTACGCCACCCCCCGAGAGACCCAGTACTTC
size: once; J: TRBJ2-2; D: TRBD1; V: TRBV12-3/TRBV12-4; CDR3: CVSSSTGGITRELFF; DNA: TGTGTCAGCAGTTCGACAGGGGGCATAACCAGGGAGCTGTTTTTT
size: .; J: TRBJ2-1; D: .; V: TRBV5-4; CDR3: CASNRKNAGTSYNERFF; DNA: TGTGCCAGCAACCGAAAAAACGCGGGGACCTCCTACAATGAGCGGTTCTTC
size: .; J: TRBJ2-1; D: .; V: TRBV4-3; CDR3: CASSQGFGMRTYNEQFF; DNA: TGCGCCAGCAGCCAGGGTTTCGGGATGAGGACCTACAATGAGCAGTTCTTC
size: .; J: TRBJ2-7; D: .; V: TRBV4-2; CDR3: CASSQDSYREEYF; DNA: TGTGCCAGCAGCCAAGATAGTTACAGGGAGGAGTACTTC
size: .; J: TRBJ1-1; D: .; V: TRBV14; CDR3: CASSQEPGTPAFF; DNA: TGTGCCAGCAGCCAAGAACCGGGGACTCCAGCTTTCTTT
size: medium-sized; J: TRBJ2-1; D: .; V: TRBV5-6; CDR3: CASSRLRGSLNEQFF; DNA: TGTGCCAGCAGCCGGCTACGGGGATCCCTAAATGAGCAGTTCTTC
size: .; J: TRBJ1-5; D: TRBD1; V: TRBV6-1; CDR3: CPVGTGINQPQHF; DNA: TGTCCCGTCGGGACAGGGATTAATCAGCCCCAGCATTTT
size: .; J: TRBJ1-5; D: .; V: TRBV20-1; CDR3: CSARDRDYQPQHF; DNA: TGCAGTGCTAGAGATCGCGATTATCAGCCCCAGCATTTT
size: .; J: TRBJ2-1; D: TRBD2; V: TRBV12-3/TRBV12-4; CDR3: CASSSLRTSGFSSYNELFF; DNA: TGTGCCAGCAGTTCCCTCCGGACTAGCGGGTTCAGTTCCTACAATGAGCTGTTCTTC
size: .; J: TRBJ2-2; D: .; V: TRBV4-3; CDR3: CVSRPGTGELFF; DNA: TGCGTCAGCAGACCTGGCACCGGGGAGCTTTTTTTT
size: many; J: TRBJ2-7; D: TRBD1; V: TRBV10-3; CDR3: CAISETGGIDEQYF; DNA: TGTGCCATCAGTGAAACAGGGGGCATTGACGAGCAGTACTTC
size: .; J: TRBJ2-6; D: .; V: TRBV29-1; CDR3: CSVEQGTSVANILTF; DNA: TGCAGCGTTGAACAGGGAACCTCTGTGGCCAACATCCTGACTTTC
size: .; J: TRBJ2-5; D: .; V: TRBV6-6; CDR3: CASSYYGGQQETQYF; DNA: TGTGCCAGCAGTTACTACGGGGGTCAGCAAGAGACCCAATACTTC
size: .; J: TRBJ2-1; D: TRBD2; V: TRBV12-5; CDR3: CASAQTSGPDNGQFF; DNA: TGTGCTAGTGCACAGACTAGCGGGCCTGACAATGGGCAGTTCTTC
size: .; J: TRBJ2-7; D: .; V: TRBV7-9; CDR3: CASSTTGSASEQYF; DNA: TGTGCCAGCAGCACGACCGGGTCGGCTAGCGAACAGTACTTC
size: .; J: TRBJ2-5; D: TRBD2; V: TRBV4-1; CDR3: CASSGGSETQYF; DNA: TGCGCTAGCAGCGGGGGGAGCGAGACCCAGTACTTC
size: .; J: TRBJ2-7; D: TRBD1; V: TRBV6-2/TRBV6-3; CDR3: CAGSYPGTVPFYEQYF; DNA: TGTGCCGGCAGCTACCCTGGGACAGTACCATTCTACGAGCAGTACTTC
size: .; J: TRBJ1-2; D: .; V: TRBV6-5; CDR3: CASSYREPGLGYGYTF; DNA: TGTGCCAGCAGTTACCGAGAACCTGGTCTGGGCTATGGCTACACCTTC
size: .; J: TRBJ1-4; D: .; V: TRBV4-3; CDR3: CAGSQEWSRSQGGKLFF; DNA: TGCGCCGGCAGCCAAGAGTGGTCCAGGAGCCAGGGTGGAAAACTGTTTTTT
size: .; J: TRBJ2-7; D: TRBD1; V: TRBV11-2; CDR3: CASSSHLGQIYEQYF; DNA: TGTGCCAGCAGCTCTCACCTGGGACAGATTTACGAGCAGTACTTC
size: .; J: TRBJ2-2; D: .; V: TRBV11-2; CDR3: CTSSFGIGELFF; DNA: TGTACCAGCAGCTTTGGTATCGGGGAGCTGTTTTTC
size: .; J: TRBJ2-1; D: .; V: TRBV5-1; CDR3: CASRVVEAYNGQFF; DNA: TGCGCCAGCAGGGTAGTGGAAGCCTACAATGGGCAGTTCTTC
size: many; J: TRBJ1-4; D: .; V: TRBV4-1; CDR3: CASSQDVAPREKLFF; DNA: TGCGCCAGCAGCCAAGACGTCGCACCGAGGGAAAAACTGTTTTTT
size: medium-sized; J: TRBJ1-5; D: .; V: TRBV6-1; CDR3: CASNQEFNQPQHF; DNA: TGTGCCAGCAACCAGGAGTTCAATCAGCCCCAGCATTTT
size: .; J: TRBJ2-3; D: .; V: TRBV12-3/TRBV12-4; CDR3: CASRTTTDTQCF; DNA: TGCGCCAGCAGGACGACCACAGATACGCAGTGTTTT
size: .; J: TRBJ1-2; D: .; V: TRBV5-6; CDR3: CASSKNSVNYGYTF; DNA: TGTGCCAGCAGCAAAAACTCGGTGAACTATGGCTACACCTTC
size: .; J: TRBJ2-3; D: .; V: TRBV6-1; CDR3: CAGSEAARFTDTQYF; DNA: TGTGCCGGCAGTGAAGCGGCCAGATTCACAGATACACAGTATTTT
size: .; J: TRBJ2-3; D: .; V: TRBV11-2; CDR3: CASSQRGNGSLTDTLYF; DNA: TGTGCCAGCAGCCAACGAGGGAACGGGAGCCTCACAGATACGCTGTATTTT
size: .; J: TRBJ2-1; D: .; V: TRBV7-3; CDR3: CASSLEGSSYNEQFF; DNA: TGTGCCAGCAGCTTAGAGGGAAGCTCCTACAATGAGCAGTTCTTC
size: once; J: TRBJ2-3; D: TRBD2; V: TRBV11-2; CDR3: CASSHRGSGSLTDRQYF; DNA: TGTGCCAGCAGTCATCGAGGTAGCGGGAGCCTCACAGATAGGCAGTATTTT
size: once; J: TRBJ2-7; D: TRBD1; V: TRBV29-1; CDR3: CSVQEGTGFSYEQYF; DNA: TGCAGTGTTCAAGAGGGGACAGGGTTCTCGTACGAGCAGTACTTC
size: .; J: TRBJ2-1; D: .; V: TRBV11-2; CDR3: CACSRTSRRINEQFF; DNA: TGTGCCTGCAGTCGTACTAGCAGGAGAATCAATGAGCAGTTCTTC
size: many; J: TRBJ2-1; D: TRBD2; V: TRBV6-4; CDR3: CASSDRTSGVDEQFF; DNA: TGTGCCAGCAGTGACAGGACTAGCGGGGTGGATGAGCAGTTCTTC